The clone carrying this T cell receptor (beta chain) was seen at least ten times. Its specificity is not known. The TCR beta CDR3 regions underwent amplification from RNA transcripts. The first round was an RT-PCR with HTBI primers, and the second round was a multiplex PCR. Using its own MiXCR run on the multiplex PCR reads, TCRdb lists one record per CDR3 protein. Among roughly 51,000 distinct CDR3 sequences listed, around 50% were seen once. CDR3 length equals 12 residues. Trimming shortened V by 1 base and J by 8 bases, and 8 bases separated the two germline ends. CDR1 is SGHTA and CDR2 is FQGNSA in the germline V gene. Where ophthalmopathy was present, donors had moderate-to-severe activity, CAS ≥3, NOSPECS ≥4 and duration under 3 months. No donor had other autoimmune disease, uncontrolled infection, pregnancy or lactation. PBMCs had their origin in fresh peripheral blood (approximately 10 ml). The data were obtained in a study of Graves' ophthalmopathy and Graves' hyperthyroidism.

General study results and limits: Blood repertoires reportedly contained most expanded thyroid clonotypes above 0.001 frequency.

The rearrangement joins TRBV7-2 to TRBJ2-5; D uncertain. The material sequenced was peripheral blood. The sequence came from an adult man with Graves' ophthalmopathy. CDR3: CASSLDHGTQYF. CDR3 DNA: TGTGCCAGCAGCTTAGATCACGGAACCCAGTACTTC.